Shown below are 18 T cell receptor beta chains from a single sample sequenced in a study of shared clonotypes between healthy human individuals. Clones were sequenced by immunoSEQ multiplex PCR, and TCRdb holds only the in-frame ones, with some missing. Of 400,000 to 500,000 clones in the sample, around 78% were seen once. The sequencing sample was made of PBMCs. The receptor source for this set is a woman aged 40-49 years in good health. Some clones in this sample may be carry-over from other donors' samples.

V gene TRBV5-1 combines with J gene TRBJ1-1, with D possibly being TRBD1 (5 bases). V lost 5 bases to trimming and J lost 4 bases, with 12 bases between them. This CDR3 is 13 amino acids long. The germline gives CDR1 SGHRS, CDR2 YFSETQ. CDR3 sequence reads: CASRQDGGTEAFF. In DNA, the CDR3 is TGCGCCAGCAGACAGGATGGGGGCACTGAAGCTTTCTTT.

This clone was recorded a few times. V is TRBV6-5 and J is TRBJ1-5; possibly TRBD1 for D (6 bases). The CDR3 has 13 residues. V lost 4 bases and J lost 5, with 9 bases in between. The germline CDR1 and CDR2 sequences are MNHEY and SVGAGI. CDR3 amino acids: CASSSGAHQPQHF. The DNA of the CDR3 is TGTGCCAGCAGTTCAGGGGCTCATCAGCCCCAGCATTTT.

The chain couples TRBV6-1 to TRBJ1-5; a weak D match, TRBD1 (6 bases). Germline assignment: CDR1 MNHNS and CDR2 SASEGT. This CDR3 comprises 15 residues. Trimming pared 10 bases from V and 7 bases from J, leaving 23 bases between. Here the CDR3 DNA reads TGTGCCACCTCATTTGCGGGGGGCGGGAACCAGCCCCAGCATTTT. As protein: CATSFAGGGNQPQHF.

The chain is built from TRBV5-6 and TRBJ1-2, with TRBD1 as a possible D gene (6 bases). CDR1 and CDR2 from the germline V gene are SGHDT and YYEEEE. V gave up 6 bases and J gave up 0 bases, with 18 bases separating them. The CDR3 covers 16 residues. The CDR3 DNA is TGTGCCAGCACCTTCTGGGGGGCAGCTACTAACTATGGCTACACCTTC. Amino acids: CASTFWGAATNYGYTF.

This clone was detected once. V gene TRBV27 combines with J gene TRBJ2-7, with a possible D match to TRBD2 (6 bases). The germline V and J ends were trimmed by 1 base and 7 bases, with 17 bases remaining between them. The CDR3 totals 15 residues. Germline V gene data show CDR1 as MNHEY and CDR2 as SMNVEV (reference sequence). In DNA, the CDR3 is TGTGCCAGCAGTTTATGGGGGGAATGGAACCGGGAGCAGTACTTC. Its translation: CASSLWGEWNREQYF.

The chain links TRBV6-1 to TRBJ1-1; D unclear. Trimming removed 5 bases from V and 0 bases from J, with 4 bases in between. Looked up from germline, CDR1 is MNHNS and CDR2 is SASEGT. The CDR3 sequence is 12 residues long. CDR3 coding DNA: TGTGCCAGCAGTTGGCTGAACACTGAAGCTTTCTTT. Its protein is CASSWLNTEAFF.

V gene TRBV10-3 combines with J gene TRBJ2-2; 8 nucleotides line up with TRBD1. V lost 0 bases, J lost 7 bases, and 7 bases stayed unmatched. Germline V lookup: CDR1 ENHRY, CDR2 SYGVKD. There are 16 residues in the CDR3. The CDR3 reads CAISESAAGGDGELFF. CDR3 bases: TGTGCCATCAGTGAGTCGGCTGCAGGGGGCGACGGGGAGCTGTTTTTT.

A few counts support this clone. The rearrangement uses TRBV4-1 and TRBJ2-5, with D perhaps assigned TRBD1 or TRBD2 (6 bases each). V was clipped by 1 base and J by 4 bases, with 16 bases between them. This CDR3 has 16 amino acids. In germline, CDR1 is MGHRA, CDR2 YSYEKL. CDR3 residues: CASSQGGGQFRETQYF. CDR3 nucleotide sequence: TGCGCCAGCAGCCAAGGGGGAGGACAGTTTAGAGAGACCCAGTACTTC.

The chain carries TRBV6-6 and TRBJ1-5; possible D gene TRBD1, 5 bases. The CDR3 has 15 residues. Trimming cost V 6 bases and J 5 bases, with 17 bases left between them. The germline CDR1 and CDR2 sequences are MNHNY and SVGAGI (reference sequence). The CDR3 region has the DNA TGTGCCAGCAGAAAACACGACAGAGTGGATCAGCCCCAGCATTTT. It is translated as CASRKHDRVDQPQHF.

This chain joins TRBV10-3 and TRBJ2-5, with D maybe TRBD2 (5 bases). The J call may be in error: the DNA end matches TRBJ2-7 better. There are 13 residues in the CDR3. CDR1 and CDR2 from the germline V gene are ENHRY and SYGVKD. CDR3 DNA: TGTGCCATCAGTGAGTCCACAGAGGGCGAGCAGTACTTC. Encoded protein: CAISESTEGEQYF.

The genes are TRBV11-2 and TRBJ2-5; D remains unclear. Trimming left V 2 bases short and J 4 bases short, with 5 bases between. This CDR3 is built from 12 residues. Per the germline V gene, CDR1 is SGHAT and CDR2 is FQNNGV. CDR3 residues: CASSLYGETQYF. In nucleotides, the CDR3 is TGTGCCAGCAGCTTATATGGAGAGACCCAGTACTTC. The full variable domain, its missing parts supplied by reference TRBV11-2 and TRBJ2-5, is EAGVAQSPRYKIIEKRQSVAFWCNPISGHATLYWYQQILGQGPKLLIQFQNNGVVDDSQLPKDRFSAERLKGVDSTLKIQPAKLEDSAVYLCASSLYGETQYFGPGTRLLVL.

This clone showed up just a few times. The chain is built from TRBV6-1 and TRBJ1-1; D unresolved. V was trimmed by 7 bases and J by 1 base, leaving 10 bases between them. The CDR3 runs 13 residues. CDR1 is MNHNS, CDR2 SASEGT, per germline. The CDR3 DNA sequence: TGTGCCAGCACTTCCAGAGAGAACACTGAAGCTTTCTTT. Translated: CASTSRENTEAFF.

This clone has more than one count but fewer than ten. The chain carries TRBV5-1 and TRBJ2-3, with D possibly matching TRBD1 (5 bases). Germline lookup yields CDR1 SGHRS and CDR2 YFSETQ. The V end lost 4 bases, the J end lost 6 bases, and 15 bases lay between the germline ends. The length of the CDR3 is 14 residues. CDR3 nucleotides: TGCGCCAGCAGCCCAGGACAAGTCCCCGATACGCAGTATTTT. It yields the protein CASSPGQVPDTQYF.

The rearrangement joins TRBV2 to TRBJ2-7, with 10 bases lining up with TRBD2. The CDR3 spans 14 residues. Germline V lookup: CDR1 SNHLY, CDR2 FYNNEI. V lost 3 bases to trimming and J lost 5 bases; unmatched junction nucleotides: 4. CDR3 region: CASSDGTSAHEQYF. The CDR3 coding sequence is TGTGCCAGCAGTGATGGGACTAGCGCCCACGAGCAGTACTTC.

V usage is TRBV7-2 and J usage is TRBJ2-3; D not resolved. This CDR3 has 16 residues. CDR1 SGHTA and CDR2 FQGNSA come from the germline V gene. V was trimmed by 2 bases and J by 6 bases, leaving 18 bases between them. In DNA, the CDR3 is TGTGCCAGCAGCTTATCCGAATCACTGCCGATTGATACGCAGTATTTT. Translation: CASSLSESLPIDTQYF. The full variable domain, its missing parts supplied by reference TRBV7-2 and TRBJ2-3, is GAGVSQSPSNKVTEKGKDVELRCDPISGHTALYWYRQSLGQGLEFLIYFQGNSAPDKSGLPSDRFSAERTGGSVSTLTIQRTQQEDSAVYLCASSLSESLPIDTQYFGPGTRLTVL.

Points on this clone: Possible read error: a much larger clone is one base away. The same CDR3 arises from other DNA sequences in this sample as well. The chain couples TRBV25-1 to TRBJ1-1, with a possible D match to TRBD1 (5 bases). The CDR3 sequence is 12 residues long. CDR1 is MGHDK and CDR2 is SYGVNS in the germline V gene. The V and J ends lost 7 bases and 8 bases respectively, with 14 bases between them. The chain's CDR3 is CASKEGGAEAFF. The CDR3 region has the DNA TGTGCCAGCAAGGAGGGAGGGGCCGAAGCTTTCTTT.

The chain uses TRBV6-5 and TRBJ2-5; the D gene is possibly TRBD1 (5 bases). CDR1 MNHEY and CDR2 SVGAGI come from the germline V gene. The CDR3 contains 14 residues. V dropped 6 bases and J dropped 2 bases, with 13 bases sitting between them. CDR3 nucleotides: TGTGCCAGCAGGGCGACAGTGACTCAAGAGACCCAGTACTTC. Amino acid sequence: CASRATVTQETQYF.

The chain employs TRBV19 and TRBJ2-7, with D possibly matching TRBD2 (6 bases). CDR3 length equals 14 residues. V dropped 2 bases and J dropped 3 bases, with 11 bases sitting between them. Germline values: CDR1 LNHDA, CDR2 SQIVND (reference sequence). CDR3 loop: CASSILAEGYEQYF. For the CDR3, the DNA is TGTGCCAGTAGTATACTCGCGGAGGGCTACGAGCAGTACTTC.